This paragraph reports one T cell receptor beta chain. This clonotype was picked up many times. There is no known antigen for this receptor. Base qualities are not recorded, but no much larger clone differs from it by a single base. The junction shows trimming of 5 bases on V and 2 bases on J, and the gene matches do not reach 4 bases of it. Per the germline V gene, SGHVS is the CDR1 and FNYEAQ is the CDR2. The CDR3 runs 15 residues from the cysteine to the phenylalanine. Only the CDR3 region is kept as DNA, spanning 45 bases read in frame from base 1. These data are taken from a study of spatial heterogeneity in lung cancer (dated 2019 in TCRdb). Context from the whole study: Beta-chain transcripts were consistently detected in greater numbers than alpha-chain transcripts, which likely reflected higher beta-chain transcript abundance. At surgery, both alpha and beta chains were TCR-sequenced in approximately 210 tumor regions, some 64 matched nontumor lung samples and a few dozen PBMC samples. A strong correlation was found between TCR transcript counts in tumor regions and a T cell transcriptional module score from matched bulk RNA-seq. Nonsynonymous mutation counts, determined by whole-exome sequencing of tumor tissue, were related to TCR repertoire features. In non-small cell lung cancer, the study quantitatively compared TCR alpha and beta repertoires across several tumor regions, matched nontumor lung, and blood. In the raw uncorrected reads, each unique combination of TCR and UMI appeared more than ten times on average. What the research found in general, with its limitations: Counts of ubiquitous and regional expanded TCRs were found to correlate with counts of ubiquitous and regional nonsynonymous mutations, respectively. TCR-seq coverage of tumor T cells was estimated to be only approximately 7% for alpha chains and 13% to 15% for beta chains. A correlation was observed between the number of expanded intratumoral alpha and beta TCRs and the tumor nonsynonymous mutation count. Confirming at a functional level the hypothesis that regional TCRs recognize regional mutations was considered to require additional single-cell paired TCR alpha and beta sequencing.

The library came from 5' RACE. The sample was run on a NextSeq 500. To allow correction of PCR and sequencing errors, the TCR library protocol tagged every TCR cDNA molecule with a unique molecular identifier. The paper's processing steps were these. Decombinator tools were used for TCR identification, UMI-based error correction and CDR3 extraction. TCRs above a frequency of 2 per 1,000, corresponding to the top 1% of the tumor frequency distribution, were defined as expanded. Expanded tumor TCRs were classed as regional if statistically deemed absent (corrected P<0.05) from at least one tumor region, otherwise ubiquitous. Renyi diversity was calculated using the R vegan package after each repertoire was subsampled 100 times to 5,000 TCRs. CDR3 similarity networks were constructed using string-kernel similarity of amino acid triplets, with links drawn between CDR3s whose pairwise similarity was above 0.82. TCRdb reworked the public reads: Q25 trimming with fastp, MiXCR clone assembly, productive beta chains retained. Each entry merges the rows of one CDR3 protein and shows their most common DNA and genes. The V and J calls and clone size come from TCRdb's table, not from the authors' own analysis. This sample comprises some 100,000 distinct CDR3 sequences, 3.5% to 5% of them detected only once. The leading ten clones occupy 21% of the sample.

The sample's time point label is to be understood as: sample taken at primary tumor resection. Donors were 72 patients with early-stage, untreated non-small cell lung cancer from the lung TRACERx cohort. Without any cell sorting, TCR sequencing was performed on whole RNA extracted either from tumor and nontumor lung tissue or from cryopreserved PBMC samples. Only patients with enough RNA available from two or more tumor regions were chosen for TCR sequencing. Tumor and adjacent nontumor lung specimens were reviewed by a lung pathologist before selection. The TCR comes from a male donor with early-stage non-small cell lung cancer. The rearranged segments are TRBV7-6 and TRBJ1-3, and 9 junction bases match TRBD1. The material was lung tumor tissue, obtained at surgery. The DNA is as follows: TGTGCCAGCAGCCTGGGGACAGGGACTGGAAACACCATATATTTT. It is translated as CASSLGTGTGNTIYF.